This T cell receptor (beta chain) was sequenced for a study of CD8 T cells in ankylosing spondylitis. Study results and limitations: Seemingly characteristic of ankylosing spondylitis blood was a TCR beta motif consisting of about 8 highly homologous variants. Clones linked to disease were reported to show significant enrichment in matched ankylosing spondylitis synovial fluid.

The CDR3 has 13 amino acids. Germline CDR1 SGDLS, CDR2 YYNGEE. V was pared by 2 bases and J by 6 bases, with 1 base of the junction left unmatched. Quantitative 5'-RACE with molecular barcodes was used to make the TCR beta libraries. From the 5' RACE reads, TCRdb called clonotypes with MiXCR, one entry per CDR3 protein. Among 230,000 or so distinct CDR3 sequences, approximately 24% were seen once, and the ten largest hold around 0.58%. This clonotype was detected only a few times. The target antigen is unknown. The TCR was taken from a male donor with ankylosing spondylitis or in good health (not recorded which). The chain couples TRBV9 to TRBJ2-2, with 7 positions matching TRBD1. The specimen was blood, either unsorted or a sorted T cell fraction (not recorded which). The CDR3 nucleotides read TGTGCCAGCAGCGTGCAGGGGGCCGGGGAGCTGTTTTTT. Translation: CASSVQGAGELFF.